This TCR beta chain came from a study of naive and memory T cell subsets. General study findings and limits: The RNA method is potentially sensitive to activation and differentiation changes.

Trimming stripped 3 bases from V and 3 bases from J, with 13 bases between. CDR3 length: 15 residues. Germline CDR1 reads SGHTA; CDR2 reads FQGNSA. Amplification of ligated cDNA took four PCR rounds with SP2 and nested alpha and beta constant primers. Blood and skin TCR RNA was reverse transcribed with alpha and beta constant primers. MiXCR was run by TCRdb on the 5' RACE reads, yielding one entry per CDR3 protein. The sample carries over 45,000 distinct CDR3 sequences, around 5% recorded once. This clonotype showed up just a few times. Its antigen remains unknown. A UMI-containing oligonucleotide was joined by 3' ligation to the TCR cDNA template.

The clonotype was recovered from a female donor in good health. This chain links TRBV7-2 with TRBJ2-3; D may be TRBD2 (5 bases). CDR3 DNA sequence: TGTGCCAGCAGCTTCATGGGGAGAGGGACAGATACGCAGTATTTT. It is translated as CASSFMGRGTDTQYF.